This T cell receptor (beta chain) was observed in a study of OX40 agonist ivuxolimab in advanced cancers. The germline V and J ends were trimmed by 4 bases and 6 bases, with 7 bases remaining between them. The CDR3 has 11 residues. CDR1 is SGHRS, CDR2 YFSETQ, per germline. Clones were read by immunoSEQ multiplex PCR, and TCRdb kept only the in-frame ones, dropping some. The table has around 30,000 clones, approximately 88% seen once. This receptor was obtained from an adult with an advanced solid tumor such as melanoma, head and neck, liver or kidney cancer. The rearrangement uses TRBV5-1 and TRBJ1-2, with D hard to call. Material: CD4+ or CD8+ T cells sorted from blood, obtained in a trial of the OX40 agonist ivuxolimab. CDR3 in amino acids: CASSLQDGYTF. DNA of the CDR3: TGCGCCAGCAGCCTACAAGATGGCTACACCTTC.